This paragraph reports one T cell receptor beta chain. After re-calling the 5' RACE reads, TCRdb lists one entry per CDR3 protein, DNA absent. The sample spans approximately 400,000 distinct CDR3 sequences; the ten largest clones claim around 2.3%. The data were taken from a study of monozygotic twins with inflammatory bowel disease. Germline-derived CDR1 and CDR2 are SGHRS and YFSETQ. The CDR3 runs 16 residues. The origin of this receptor is a human donor with ulcerative colitis or Crohn's disease, or a healthy co-twin of an affected twin (not recorded which). The chain recombines TRBV5-1 with TRBJ1-1. Sequences were obtained from blood. The CDR3 sequence: CASSLGAGDMNTEAFF.